This T cell receptor beta chain came from a study of cytomegalovirus exposure and HLA in healthy donors listed by TCRdb under 2017. Notes on the research overall: An earlier analysis of under 600 of the donors reported 250 to 350 Gb of sequence data and some 100 million unique TCR beta sequences from roughly 200 million T cells. Approximately 310 gigabases of sequencing data and approximately 80 million unique TCR sequences were included in an early release covering about 700 HLA-typed donors. Of the 350 to 450 genotyped donors, approximately 81% were placed in the genetic ancestry cluster associated with self-reported Caucasian donors. The study aimed to test whether cataloging public T cell receptors could reveal signatures of past pathogen exposure. The study profiled the T cell repertoires of around 700 subjects by immunosequencing and related them to cytomegalovirus serostatus. A separate validation cohort of roughly 120 different subjects was used in addition to the approximately 640-subject first cohort. To predict cytomegalovirus infection status, the study combined high-throughput TCR immunosequencing, statistical association of individual TCRs with disease status, and machine learning. A later analysis re-analyzed previously published TCR beta repertoires from 600 to 850 donors and added high-resolution HLA genotyping to study TCR occurrence patterns. In the later analysis, no new phenotypic data were used to find candidate immune exposures; instead, reliance was placed on TCR beta sequences and their occurrence across donors. In an earlier analysis of 550 to 700 of the donors, high-throughput TCR beta sequencing was used to judge whether each TCR beta V gene segment behaved as functional or pseudogenic. Donor age, sex, ethnicity and CMV serostatus were compiled together with the repertoire data. In a later genetic analysis, genome-wide SNP genotypes for about 55% of the 666 donors were used, and that subset was treated as a discovery cohort. All discovery cohort repertoires had been generated using a single sequencing platform. HLA typing included class I and class II loci at four-digit resolution. Typing coverage varied by locus: about 620-630 donors for A, B, C, DRB1 and DQB1; about 520 for DQA1; 600 to 610 for DPA1; approximately 490 for DPB1. Four to six DR-DQ haplotypes were handled as single units for association and clustering because linkage in the cohort was strong. Among around 400 genotyped donors of the cohort, an average of approximately 230,000 unique TCR beta nucleotide sequences were sequenced per donor, around 18% of them non-productive.

General findings and caveats noted by the study authors: Because HLA typing was missing for some donors at each locus, association tests included only the typed subset. A total of 164 TCR beta chains were listed by the study as associated with cytomegalovirus. A later analysis found that HLA-associated TCR beta chains were more clonally expanded and had lower generation probabilities than equally common non-associated chains. In vitro tests confirmed that a few of the cytomegalovirus-associated TCR beta chains recognize cytomegalovirus antigens. The authors suggested that the approach could potentially be generalized to other disease states and immunological phenotypes. A cluster of highly shared sequence variants was judged likely to represent a technical artifact of the sequencing pipeline. Linkage disequilibrium might explain the correlated functional status among segregating V segments, but an unknown experimental factor could not be ruled out. In a later genetic analysis, fewer N-insertions in productive TCRs were reported among donors in an Asian-associated ancestry cluster than the 666-donor mean. Broadly in line with IMGT annotations, most TCR beta V segments showed up in productive rearrangements about 90% or about 30% of the time in an earlier analysis of 450 to 600 of the donors. A further reported finding was that TCR beta sequences accurately predicted the HLA-A and HLA-B alleles for most subjects in the first cohort. Roughly uniform sequencing depth across donors was assumed in presence/absence analyses, although this assumption may not hold. An association between a missense DCLRE1C variant and V-gene and J-gene trimming of TCR beta chains was found in a later genetic analysis and replicated in an independent cohort. Most TCR sequences were observed very rarely across donors, whereas some public TCRs were present in many individuals. Cytomegalovirus status was reported to be diagnosed by the classifier with high specificity and sensitivity in both the original and validation cohorts. Specific HLA alleles were associated with 16,951 TCR beta sequences at a false discovery rate of 0.05 in a later analysis. When HLA alleles, especially DR and DQ, strongly co-occurred, attributing TCR associations to individual alleles was difficult. Only TCR beta chains were sequenced in this cohort, and the absence of alpha or paired-chain data limited detectable features. In a later analysis, the rate of TCR association differed among HLA loci, with DRB1 alleles having the most associated TCRs and HLA-C alleles having the fewest. In a later analysis, several top co-occurrence clusters were reported to appear linked to parvovirus B19, influenza, CMV and Epstein-Barr virus. According to a later analysis, most CMV-associated TCR beta chains appeared to be HLA-restricted, and the HLA associations seemed to be driven largely by CMV exposure. Some IMGT-functional V segments, including TRBV6-2 and TRBV6-3, could not be distinguished by the 87-base-pair reads and were therefore excluded. The earlier analysis of around 600 of the donors excluded some 16 rarely observed V segments, including chromosome 9 orphons, because counts were too low. CMV serostatus was the only immune exposure information available for the cohort.

The CDR3 holds 14 amino acids from the cysteine to the phenylalanine. The read is trimmed to its CDR3 DNA, 42 bases read in frame from base 1. Looking up the germline V gene yields CDR1 SQVTM and CDR2 ANQGSEA. V sheds 1 base and J sheds 0 bases, leaving 10 bases between their ends. Library prep was done by the immunoSEQ multiplex PCR assay. For the multiplex PCR, a mixture combining 60 forward primers for TCR Vbeta segments and 13 reverse primers for TCR Jbeta segments was used. A multiplex PCR assay on genomic DNA amplified the CDR3 region of rearranged TCR beta genes. On the Illumina HiSeq System, the amplified TCR beta libraries were sequenced as 87-base-pair reads. Processing in the source paper ran as follows. A later analysis counted some 80 million unique TCR beta chains across the 690 or so repertoires, and about 10 million of these chains were shared by at least two donors. To remove PCR and sequencing errors, raw reads were error-corrected and collapsed into unique sequences using a nearest-neighbor algorithm that merged closely related sequences. V, D and J gene segments were assigned by aligning CDR3 sequences to IMGT reference sequences. Each retained sequence needed at least a six-nucleotide match to both a V gene segment and a J gene segment. A rearrangement counted as productive if the CDR3 had no stop codons and remained in frame with V and J, and every other rearrangement counted as non-productive. CDR3 was defined according to IMGT convention as the region running from the second conserved V-encoded cysteine to the conserved J-encoded phenylalanine. In an earlier analysis of more than 550 of the donors, sequences lacking an unambiguous match to a single V gene segment were excluded. An earlier analysis of several hundred of the donors called V segments functional above 56.7% productive rearrangements and segregating when the between-donor standard deviation exceeded 5%. A statistical classification framework was built for diagnosing cytomegalovirus status from the catalog of TCR beta chain sequences. In a later analysis, V and J genes were assigned by comparing TCR nucleotide sequences against IMGT/GENE-DB human TR gene sequences. Using the TCRdist pipeline, a later analysis assigned CDR3 sequences along with most-parsimonious VDJ recombination scenarios. In a later analysis, each TCR beta chain was defined by its CDR3 amino acid sequence together with its V-gene family, and reads lacking a unique V-gene family were excluded. In a later analysis, 550 to 650 highly shared, low-generation-probability nucleotide sequences were removed to address suspected cross-contamination and a sequencing artifact. In a later analysis, a clonal expansion index for each public chain was calculated from normalized within-repertoire ranks of inferred template counts. In a later analysis, generation probabilities were computed with a VDJ recombination model fitted to out-of-frame rearrangements, and the resulting probabilities were checked against IGoR. In a later analysis, hypergeometric tests were used to score TCR-TCR, TCR-HLA and TCR-CMV co-occurrence, with a repertoire-size bias correction applied to TCR pairs. In a later analysis, false discovery rates were estimated by permuting HLA or CMV assignments 20 times. In a later analysis, co-occurring TCRs were grouped using DBSCAN, with TCRdist sequence similarity added in when clustering inside HLA-allele-positive subsets. Repertoires with fewer than 30,000 or more than 120,000 public chains, plus five repertoires with anomalous nucleotide sharing, were excluded from co-occurrence clustering. TCRdb re-hosts the immuneACCESS table, in-frame sequences only. Its copies lack some clones; in the studies checked, an unresolved V gene accounts for under half of them, and the cause for the rest is not known. Clone size and the V and J calls come from that table; the DNA yielded D and trimming. This sample has about 200,000 clones in its table, and 82% of those were observed once. The top ten clones comprise 5.5% to 7% of the sample.

This clone was seen only once. What antigen it recognizes has not been identified. The sample holds no much larger clone one base away, and base qualities are not on file. The cohort was made up of approximately 700 healthy bone marrow donors. All cohort members were sampled while nominally healthy, although unrecorded immune exposures were likely present. The donor was CMV seropositive and was included in the group of 250 to 300 seropositive cohort members. Each donor provided a peripheral blood sample, and peripheral blood mononuclear cells were used for TCR beta sequencing. The Qiagen DNeasy Blood Extraction Kit was used to extract genomic DNA from the blood cell samples.

Material: PBMCs. This TCR was recovered from a woman aged 50 to 60 in good health and CMV-seropositive. The chain links TRBV29-1 with TRBJ2-7; TRBD1 is a possible D gene, resting on 5 matching bases. The sequenced DNA: TGCAGCGTTGAAGGGAGCCAGGGCTCCTACGAGCAGTACTTC. This encodes CSVEGSQGSYEQYF.